One sample yielded the 27 T cell receptor beta chains listed below, sequenced in a study of T cell responses to AZD1222 COVID-19 vaccine. The assay was immunoSEQ multiplex PCR, and TCRdb's table has in-frame clones only and misses some. Among 130,000 to 150,000 clones listed, 75% to 90% were seen once. The sequenced sample was peripheral blood, obtained on day 0 of AZD1222 vaccination. These receptors came from an adult in good health.

As to this clone: The sample has other DNA sequences that encode this CDR3 too. The chain is built from TRBV12-3 or TRBV12-4 and TRBJ2-7; no clear D gene. Trimming pared 8 bases from V and 0 bases from J, leaving 5 bases between. This CDR3 has 11 residues. CDR3 loop: CASRGSYEQYF. CDR3 in DNA: TGTGCCAGCCGAGGCTCCTACGAGCAGTACTTC.

The V call is TRBV30, the J call TRBJ2-7; D unclear. V lost 1 base, J lost 6 bases, and 4 bases lay in between. This CDR3 has 10 amino acids. CDR1 and CDR2 (germline): GTSNPN, SVGIG (reference sequence). For the CDR3, the DNA is TGTGCCTGGAGTGCTCGCGAGCAGTACTTC. This gives the protein CAWSAREQYF.

The chain links TRBV12-3 or TRBV12-4 to TRBJ1-1; D remains ambiguous. The V and J ends lost 6 bases and 8 bases respectively, with 10 bases between them. The CDR3 contains 11 residues. The CDR3 DNA is TGTGCCAGCAGGTCGGGAGGAGAAGCTTTCTTT. Amino acids: CASRSGGEAFF.

The chain is built from TRBV19 and TRBJ1-5; D is unclear. V was shortened by 4 bases and J by 2 bases, with 15 bases between the two germline ends. Germline assignment: CDR1 LNHDA and CDR2 SQIVND (reference sequence). The CDR3 length is 16 residues. CDR3 sequence: CASSNIASDRNQPQHF. As DNA, the CDR3 is TGTGCCAGTAGTAATATCGCATCGGACCGCAATCAGCCCCAGCATTTT.

This chain joins TRBV19 and TRBJ2-2; perhaps D is TRBD1 or TRBD2 (5 bases each). Looked up from germline, CDR1 is LNHDA and CDR2 is SQIVND (reference sequence). V was cut by 9 bases and J by 4 bases, with 15 bases left in between. The CDR3 sequence is 14 residues long. The CDR3 DNA reads as TGTGCCAGCACCATGGGGGTTGGCACCGGGGAGCTGTTTTTT. Protein product: CASTMGVGTGELFF.

The V call is TRBV30, the J call TRBJ2-7; 11 bases agree with TRBD1. The CDR3 runs to 13 residues. Germline trimming cut 6 bases from V and 5 bases from J; bases unmatched to any gene: 6. Germline lookup yields CDR1 GTSNPN and CDR2 SVGIG (reference sequence). The CDR3 reads CACRDRGVHEQYF. The CDR3 coding sequence is TGTGCCTGCCGGGACAGGGGGGTCCACGAGCAGTACTTC.

The chain combines TRBV27 with TRBJ2-2, with D tentatively TRBD2 (7 bases). Germline V gene data show CDR1 as MNHEY and CDR2 as SMNVEV (reference sequence). The CDR3 totals 15 residues. V lost 7 bases to trimming and J lost 2 bases, with 14 bases between them. This CDR3 reads CASKRGGGNTGELFF. Here the CDR3 DNA reads TGTGCCAGCAAGAGAGGGGGGGGAAACACCGGGGAGCTGTTTTTT.

The chain links TRBV18 to TRBJ1-6; D ambiguous. Looked up from germline, CDR1 is KGHSH and CDR2 is LQKENI. The germline V and J ends were trimmed by 1 base and 5 bases, with 12 bases remaining between them. The length of the CDR3 is 16 residues. CDR3 region: CASSPLNAADNSPLHF. In DNA, the CDR3 is TGTGCCAGCTCACCACTTAATGCAGCGGATAATTCACCCCTCCACTTT.

This chain links TRBV5-1 with TRBJ2-1; D may be TRBD2 (5 bases). This CDR3 has 14 residues. The germline V and J ends were trimmed by 1 base and 7 bases, with 12 bases remaining between them. From germline, CDR1 is SGHRS and CDR2 YFSETQ. CDR3: CASSLSGNRNEQFF. The CDR3 DNA sequence: TGCGCCAGCAGCTTGTCCGGGAATAGGAATGAGCAGTTCTTC.

The chain links TRBV6-4 to TRBJ2-1; D might be TRBD2 (6 bases). Per germline, CDR1 MRHNA and CDR2 SNTAGT. V lost 4 bases and J 0 bases, leaving 19 bases between the germline ends. CDR3 length: 18 residues. The CDR3 here is CASSAIHGTPSSYNEQFF. CDR3 DNA: TGTGCCAGCAGTGCCATACATGGGACTCCGAGCTCCTACAATGAGCAGTTCTTC.

This sequence joins TRBV5-1 and TRBJ1-4; no firm D call. Germline CDR1 and CDR2: SGHRS and YFSETQ. The CDR3 sequence is 16 residues long. The V and J ends lost 4 bases and 5 bases respectively, with 18 bases between them. The CDR3 coding sequence is TGCGCCAGCAGCGAAAGTCTGGTAGAGTCAAATGAAAAACTGTTTTTT. Protein: CASSESLVESNEKLFF.

V usage is TRBV7-2 and J usage is TRBJ2-5, with D unresolved. Trimming took off 5 bases at V and 5 bases at J, with 6 bases between the two ends. CDR1 and CDR2 from the germline V gene are SGHTA and FQGNSA. The CDR3 has 11 residues. DNA of the CDR3: TGTGCCAGCAGCCCCCGGGAGACCCAGTACTTC. Its protein is CASSPRETQYF.

This chain connects TRBV5-5 to TRBJ2-1; 8 nucleotides match TRBD2. Looked up from germline, CDR1 is SGHKS and CDR2 is YYEKEE (reference sequence). Losses at the gene ends were 4 bases for V and 7 bases for J; bases not matched to a gene: 13. This CDR3 is 16 amino acids long. As DNA, the CDR3 is TGTGCCAGCAGCAAAGTCCGGGCGGGGGGATTAAATGAGCAGTTCTTC. It is translated as CASSKVRAGGLNEQFF.

This chain joins TRBV16 and TRBJ1-1; D is uncertain. Germline V lookup: CDR1 KGHSY, CDR2 FQNENV. The CDR3 loop spans 14 amino acids. V was pared by 1 base and J by 0 bases, with 6 bases between. In DNA form, the CDR3 reads TGTGCCAGCAGCCAATTTGGGGTGAACACTGAAGCTTTCTTT. Protein product: CASSQFGVNTEAFF.

This chain links TRBV11-3 with TRBJ2-7; D call uncertain. V was cut by 3 bases and J by 6 bases, with 12 bases left in between. CDR3 size: 13 residues. Germline CDR1 is SGHNT and CDR2 is YENEEA. DNA for the CDR3: TGTGCCAGCAGCTTGTCGCCCAGCTCCGAGCAGTACTTC. This codes for CASSLSPSSEQYF.

The chain carries TRBV2 and TRBJ2-3; D remains ambiguous. The CDR3 runs 14 residues. Germline V CDR1 and CDR2: SNHLY, FYNNEI. V was clipped by 2 bases and J by 2 bases, with 8 bases between them. The CDR3, as DNA: TGTGCCAGCAGTGAAAGCCTATCCACAGATACGCAGTATTTT. As protein: CASSESLSTDTQYF.

This clone was counted a single time. V is TRBV7-2 and J is TRBJ2-1; TRBD2 is a possible D gene (6 bases). Germline V lookup: CDR1 SGHTA, CDR2 FQGNSA. V lost 5 bases, J lost 6 bases, and 14 bases lay in between. This CDR3 region has 14 residues. The CDR3 bases are TGTGCCAGCAGCGCCAAAGTCGGGGGCAATGAGCAGTTCTTC. Residues: CASSAKVGGNEQFF.

The chain uses TRBV11-2 and TRBJ2-3, with D tentatively TRBD2 (7 bases). The germline V gene encodes CDR1 SGHAT and CDR2 FQNNGV. Trimming cost V 1 base and J 1 base, with 9 bases left between them. The CDR3 spans 15 residues. CDR3 sequence: CASSLAGGRTDTQYF. The CDR3 DNA reads as TGTGCCAGCAGCTTAGCGGGGGGCCGCACAGATACGCAGTATTTT.

The chain recombines TRBV6-5 with TRBJ2-3; D perhaps matches TRBD2 (6 bases). This CDR3 is built from 15 residues. From germline, CDR1 is MNHEY and CDR2 SVGAGI. The V end was cut by 7 bases, the J end by 5 bases, with 19 bases between. The CDR3 sequence: CASTPRVPEGDTQYF. CDR3 nucleotide sequence: TGTGCCAGCACTCCAAGAGTCCCGGAGGGAGATACGCAGTATTTT.

The gene calls are TRBV4-2 and TRBJ2-1, with 8 positions matching TRBD2. From germline, CDR1 is LGHNA and CDR2 YNFKEQ. The CDR3 sequence is 15 residues long. V lost 3 bases, J lost 4 bases, and 5 bases stayed unmatched. CDR3 residues: CASSQPGLGYNEQFF. As DNA, the CDR3 is TGTGCCAGCAGCCAGCCGGGACTAGGATACAATGAGCAGTTCTTC.

In nucleotides, the CDR3 is TGTGCCAGCAGTCCCGGTGGGGTTCAGCCCCAGCATTTT. As protein: CASSPGGVQPQHF. This sequence joins TRBV12-3 or TRBV12-4 and TRBJ1-5; D uncertain. The CDR3 extends over 13 amino acids. The V end was cut by 5 bases, the J end by 6 bases, with 11 bases between.

The V call is TRBV9, the J call TRBJ1-4, with D possibly TRBD1 on 5 matching bases. The germline V and J ends were trimmed by 3 bases and 0 bases, with 12 bases remaining between them. The CDR3 runs 16 residues. Germline values: CDR1 SGDLS, CDR2 YYNGEE. The CDR3 here is CASSEGTVATNEKLFF. In DNA, the CDR3 is TGTGCCAGCAGCGAAGGGACTGTCGCAACTAATGAAAAACTGTTTTTT.

The count of this clone is one. The genes are TRBV21-1 and TRBJ2-3. TRBV21-1 is a pseudogene segment. The CDR3 runs to 16 residues. Here the CDR3 reads CASSPRDGSRTDTQYF. Here the CDR3 DNA reads TGTGCCAGCAGCCCCCGGGACGGATCGCGCACAGATACGCAGTATTTT.

The chain employs TRBV19 and TRBJ2-1; 11 bases align to TRBD2. The CDR3 is made up of 17 amino acids. Germline values: CDR1 LNHDA, CDR2 SQIVND (reference sequence). The V gene end was trimmed by 5 bases and the J gene end by 2 bases; junction bases not matched to a gene: 8. The CDR3 coding sequence is TGTGCCAGTAGTCTGAGACTAGCGGGGACAACCTACAATGAGCAGTTCTTC. Residues: CASSLRLAGTTYNEQFF.

The chain is built from TRBV2 and TRBJ1-5, with D uncertain. CDR1 and CDR2 from the germline V gene are SNHLY and FYNNEI. The CDR3 extends over 15 amino acids. The V end was cut by 7 bases, the J end by 0 bases, with 13 bases between. CDR3 amino acids: CASIGSLYSNQPQHF. In DNA form, the CDR3 reads TGTGCCAGCATCGGGTCTCTCTATAGCAATCAGCCCCAGCATTTT. The complete variable domain, with remaining parts taken from reference TRBV2 and TRBJ1-5, reads EPEVTQTPSHQVTQMGQEVILRCVPISNHLYFYWYRQILGQKVEFLVSFYNNEISEKSEIFDDQFSVERPDGSNFTLKIRSTKLEDSAMYFCASIGSLYSNQPQHFGDGTRLSIL.

The rearrangement links TRBV18 to TRBJ1-1; D possibly corresponds to TRBD1 (6 bases). Trimming removed 4 bases from V and 0 bases from J, with 21 bases in between. Germline-derived CDR1 and CDR2 are KGHSH and LQKENI. This CDR3 contains 18 residues. The CDR3 DNA sequence: TGTGCCAGCTCACAGCAACAGGGCGGGGGGACCTTGAACACTGAAGCTTTCTTT. Its translation: CASSQQQGGGTLNTEAFF.

The genes are TRBV24-1 and TRBJ2-3; possible D gene TRBD1, 6 bases. Germline CDR1 is KGHDR and CDR2 is SFDVKD. The CDR3 runs 15 residues. Trimming shortened V by 7 bases and J by 1 base, and 14 bases separated the two germline ends. This CDR3 reads CATSGDKKGTDTQYF. The CDR3 DNA follows: TGTGCCACCAGCGGGGACAAGAAGGGCACAGATACGCAGTATTTT.